Each of the 19 T cell receptor beta chains below was sequenced from the same sample in a study of blood T cell repertoires in COVID-19. The data were produced by immunoSEQ multiplex PCR, yet TCRdb's version contains in-frame clones alone and is incomplete. Of about 170,000 clones in the sample, over 90% were seen once. The sequenced sample consisted of peripheral blood. Source of these receptors: a man aged 50 or older with acute or convalescent COVID-19.

This rearrangement joins TRBV2 to TRBJ2-1; TRBD2 is a possible D gene (6 bases). Per the germline V gene, CDR1 is SNHLY and CDR2 is FYNNEI. The CDR3 runs to 14 residues. V shed 6 bases and J shed 0 bases, with 9 bases lying between them. The CDR3 DNA is TGTGCCAGCAGGGGGACTCCCTCCTACAATGAGCAGTTCTTC. Translation gives CASRGTPSYNEQFF.

This sequence joins TRBV6-5 and TRBJ2-1; 8 bases line up with TRBD2. The CDR3 length is 14 residues. Germline CDR1 MNHEY, CDR2 SVGAGI. V shed 7 bases, J shed 2 bases, and the junction held 4 bases outside the gene matches. CDR3 loop: CASKAGAPYNEQFF. CDR3 bases: TGTGCCAGCAAAGCGGGAGCCCCCTACAATGAGCAGTTCTTC.

Comment on this clone: The junction shows a germline mismatch at one end, possibly a read error. The chain is built from TRBV7-9 and TRBJ1-1; D gene uncertain. The germline V gene has CDR1 SEHNR and CDR2 FQNEAQ (reference sequence). This CDR3 has 13 residues. CDR3 sequence reads: CASSESTNSEAFF. The CDR3 DNA is TGTGCCAGCAGCGAGTCGACCAACAGTGAAGCTTTCTTT. The full variable domain, completed using reference TRBV7-9 and TRBJ1-1, is DTGVSQNPRHKITKRGQNVTFRCDPISEHNRLYWYRQTLGQGPEFLTYFQNEAQLEKSRLLSDRFSAERPKGSFSTLEIQRTEQGDSAMYLCASSESTNSEAFFGQGTRLTVV.

The chain employs TRBV27 and TRBJ2-1; D is perhaps TRBD2 (7 bases). Looked up from germline, CDR1 is MNHEY and CDR2 is SMNVEV (reference sequence). The CDR3 spans 20 residues. V lost 3 bases to trimming and J lost 2 bases, with 26 bases between them. This CDR3 is CASSLLPPELAGAAYNEQFF. The CDR3 DNA is TGTGCCAGCAGTTTGCTACCCCCCGAGTTGGCGGGGGCGGCCTACAATGAGCAGTTCTTC.

The sample holds one count of this clone. The chain has TRBV30 and TRBJ1-1; 8 bases are a match to TRBD1. Germline lookup yields CDR1 GTSNPN and CDR2 SVGIG (reference sequence). Trimming removed 4 bases from V and 4 bases from J; junction bases left unmatched: 5. CDR3 length: 13 residues. The CDR3 DNA reads as TGTGCCTGGAAGGGACAGGAGCGCACTGAAGCTTTCTTT. The encoded protein is CAWKGQERTEAFF.

The genes are TRBV3-1 (or the pseudogene TRBV3-2) and TRBJ2-6; maybe TRBD2 (6 bases). The CDR3 is 16 residues long. Looked up from germline, CDR1 is LGHDT and CDR2 is YNNKEL (reference sequence). V was shortened by 4 bases and J by 2 bases, with 12 bases between the two germline ends. The CDR3 loop reads CASSRMGGTGANVLTF. In DNA form, the CDR3 reads TGTGCCAGCAGCCGTATGGGGGGAACTGGGGCCAACGTCCTGACTTTC.

The chain links TRBV2 to TRBJ2-1; D uncertain. The length of the CDR3 is 13 residues. Trimming removed 8 bases from V and 4 bases from J, with 12 bases in between. CDR1 is SNHLY and CDR2 is FYNNEI in the germline V gene. This CDR3 is CASGPKGYNEQFF. The CDR3 bases are TGTGCCAGCGGGCCGAAAGGTTACAATGAGCAGTTCTTC.

This clone is a singleton in its sample. The chain carries TRBV6-5 and TRBJ2-2; 16 bases match TRBD2. V lost 6 bases and J lost 14; bases outside the gene matches: 6. CDR3 length: 14 residues. Looked up from germline, CDR1 is MNHEY and CDR2 is SVGAGI. This CDR3 is CASRPGLAGGSLFF. CDR3 in DNA: TGTGCCAGCAGGCCGGGACTAGCGGGAGGGTCCCTGTTTTTT.

This rearrangement joins TRBV5-4 to TRBJ2-5; D uncertain. V was shortened by 3 bases and J by 2 bases, with 8 bases between the two germline ends. CDR3 length: 13 amino acids. Germline CDR1 SGHNT, CDR2 YYREEE (reference sequence). The chain's CDR3 is CASSSGHQETQYF. DNA for the CDR3: TGTGCCAGCAGCTCTGGCCATCAAGAGACCCAGTACTTC.

This clone was recorded only once. V gene TRBV6-2 or TRBV6-3 combines with J gene TRBJ2-3; D possibly corresponds to TRBD1 (6 bases). CDR1 MNHEY and CDR2 SVGEGT come from the germline V gene. The CDR3 loop spans 14 amino acids. Trimming took 5 bases from V and 3 from J, leaving 12 bases between them. The CDR3: CASSQRRGTDTQYF. The CDR3 coding sequence is TGTGCCAGCAGTCAACGAAGGGGGACAGATACGCAGTATTTT.

The genes are TRBV28 and TRBJ1-5; 8 bases match TRBD1. J lost 5 bases, V lost 1 base, and 4 bases had no gene match. CDR3 length equals 15 residues. CDR1 is MDHEN and CDR2 is SYDVKM in the germline V gene. The chain's CDR3 is CASSLYGQGHQPQHF. CDR3 sequence (DNA): TGTGCCAGCAGTTTATATGGACAGGGACATCAGCCCCAGCATTTT.

This chain joins TRBV7-9 and TRBJ2-5, with D possibly matching TRBD1 (6 bases). Germline CDR1 SEHNR, CDR2 FQNEAQ (reference sequence). The CDR3 loop spans 12 amino acids. Between the trimmed V and J ends, which lost 5 bases and 2 bases, there was a span of 6 bases. As DNA, the CDR3 is TGTGCCAGCAGCACAGGGCAAGAGACCCAGTACTTC. It encodes CASSTGQETQYF. Together with reference TRBV7-9 and TRBJ2-5, the CDR3 gives the full variable domain: DTGVSQNPRHKITKRGQNVTFRCDPISEHNRLYWYRQTLGQGPEFLTYFQNEAQLEKSRLLSDRFSAERPKGSFSTLEIQRTEQGDSAMYLCASSTGQETQYFGPGTRLLVL.

The V call is TRBV4-1, the J call TRBJ1-3; 8 nucleotides line up with TRBD1. This CDR3 comprises 15 residues. V gave up 1 base and J gave up 3 bases; unmatched junction bases: 2. Per the germline V gene, CDR1 is MGHRA and CDR2 is YSYEKL. The chain's CDR3 is CASSQVQGDGNTIYF. The CDR3 coding sequence is TGCGCCAGCAGCCAAGTACAGGGGGATGGAAACACCATATATTTT.

The rearrangement joins TRBV5-1 to TRBJ2-1, with no clear D. This CDR3 is built from 13 residues. Germline V lookup: CDR1 SGHRS, CDR2 YFSETQ. Trimming shortened V by 0 bases and J by 4 bases, and 5 bases separated the two germline ends. CDR3 nucleotides: TGCGCCAGCAGCTTGGTGCGATACAATGAGCAGTTCTTC. Translated, it gives CASSLVRYNEQFF.

The rearrangement uses TRBV25-1 and TRBJ2-5; 7 nucleotides line up with TRBD1. Germline V CDR1 and CDR2: MGHDK, SYGVNS. This CDR3 spans 14 amino acids. V gave up 7 bases and J gave up 0 bases; unmatched junction bases: 5. DNA of the CDR3: TGTGCCAGCACCGGCAGGGGGTACCAAGAGACCCAGTACTTC. It specifies CASTGRGYQETQYF.

The chain is built from TRBV7-3 and TRBJ2-2, with 7 nucleotides matching TRBD2. CDR3 size: 15 residues. Losses at the gene ends were 11 bases for V and 0 bases for J; bases not matched to a gene: 9. CDR1 is SGHTA, CDR2 FQGTGA, per germline. In DNA, the CDR3 is TGTGCCCCCCCGGGCGGGACTACGAACACCGGGGAGCTGTTTTTT. Protein product: CAPPGGTTNTGELFF.

This rearrangement joins TRBV7-3 to TRBJ2-1, with 8 bases identical to TRBD1. V lost 5 bases and J lost 5; bases outside the gene matches: 2. This CDR3 comprises 13 residues. The germline gives CDR1 SGHTA, CDR2 FQGTGA. In nucleotides, the CDR3 is TGTGCCAGCAGCCAGGACAGGGACAATGAGCAGTTCTTC. Protein sequence: CASSQDRDNEQFF.

The chain employs TRBV5-1 and TRBJ1-2; 7 positions match TRBD1. Germline V gene lookup returns CDR1 SGHRS and CDR2 YFSETQ. V was clipped by 0 bases and J by 7 bases; unmatched bases: 6. The CDR3 covers 14 residues. CDR3 loop: CASSLAMNRGGYTF. The DNA for the CDR3 is TGCGCCAGCAGCTTGGCCATGAACAGGGGTGGCTACACCTTC.

This chain uses TRBV5-5 with TRBJ2-1, with 8 bases aligning to TRBD1. The CDR3 runs 15 residues. Losses at the gene ends were 2 bases for V and 4 bases for J; bases not matched to a gene: 5. CDR1 and CDR2 (germline): SGHKS, YYEKEE (reference sequence). The CDR3 here is CASSFRQGAYNEQFF. The CDR3 DNA reads as TGTGCCAGCAGCTTTCGGCAGGGGGCTTACAATGAGCAGTTCTTC.